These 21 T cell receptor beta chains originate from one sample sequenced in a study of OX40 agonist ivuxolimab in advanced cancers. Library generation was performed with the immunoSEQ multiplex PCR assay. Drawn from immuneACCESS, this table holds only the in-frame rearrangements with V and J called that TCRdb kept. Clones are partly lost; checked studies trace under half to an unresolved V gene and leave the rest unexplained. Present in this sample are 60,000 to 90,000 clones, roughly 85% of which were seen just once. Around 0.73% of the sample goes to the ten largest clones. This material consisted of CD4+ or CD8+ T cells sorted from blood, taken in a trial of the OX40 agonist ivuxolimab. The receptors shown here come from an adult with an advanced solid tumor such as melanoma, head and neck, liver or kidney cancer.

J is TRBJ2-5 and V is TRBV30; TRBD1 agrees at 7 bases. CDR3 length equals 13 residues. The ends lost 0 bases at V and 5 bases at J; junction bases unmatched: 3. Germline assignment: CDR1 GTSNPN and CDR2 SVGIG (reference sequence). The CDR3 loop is CAWSVLQGETQYF. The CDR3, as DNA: TGTGCCTGGAGTGTACTACAGGGGGAGACCCAGTACTTC.

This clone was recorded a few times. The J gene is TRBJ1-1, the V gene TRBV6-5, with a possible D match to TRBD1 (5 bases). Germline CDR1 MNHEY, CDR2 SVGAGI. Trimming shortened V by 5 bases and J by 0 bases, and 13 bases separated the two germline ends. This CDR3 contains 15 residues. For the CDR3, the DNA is TGTGCCAGCAGTCCGGGACTGCGTGTGAACACTGAAGCTTTCTTT. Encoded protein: CASSPGLRVNTEAFF.

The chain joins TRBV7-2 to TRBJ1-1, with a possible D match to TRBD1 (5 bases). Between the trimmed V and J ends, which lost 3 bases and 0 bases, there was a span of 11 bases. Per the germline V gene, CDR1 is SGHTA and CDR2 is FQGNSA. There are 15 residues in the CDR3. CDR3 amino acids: CASSFFDRMNTEAFF. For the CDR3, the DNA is TGTGCCAGCAGCTTCTTCGACAGAATGAACACTGAAGCTTTCTTT. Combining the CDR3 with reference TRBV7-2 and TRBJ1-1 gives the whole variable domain GAGVSQSPSNKVTEKGKDVELRCDPISGHTALYWYRQSLGQGLEFLIYFQGNSAPDKSGLPSDRFSAERTGGSVSTLTIQRTQQEDSAVYLCASSFFDRMNTEAFFGQGTRLTVV.

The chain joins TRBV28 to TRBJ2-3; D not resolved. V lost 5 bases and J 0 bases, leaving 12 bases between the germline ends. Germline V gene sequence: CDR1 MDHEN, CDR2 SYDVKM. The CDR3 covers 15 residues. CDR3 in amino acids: CASSASYSSTDTQYF. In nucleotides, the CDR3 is TGTGCCAGCAGTGCTTCGTATTCTAGCACAGATACGCAGTATTTT.

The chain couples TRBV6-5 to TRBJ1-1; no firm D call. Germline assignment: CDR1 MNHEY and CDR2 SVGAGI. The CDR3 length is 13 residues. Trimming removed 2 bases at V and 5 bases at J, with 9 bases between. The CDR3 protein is CASSYERVTEAFF. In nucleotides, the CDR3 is TGTGCCAGCAGTTACGAGAGGGTTACTGAAGCTTTCTTT.

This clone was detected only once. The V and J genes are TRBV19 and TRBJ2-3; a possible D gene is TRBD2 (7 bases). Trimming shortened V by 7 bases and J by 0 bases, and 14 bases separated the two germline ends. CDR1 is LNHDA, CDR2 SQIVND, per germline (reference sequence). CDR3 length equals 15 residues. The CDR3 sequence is CASTRGATSTDTQYF. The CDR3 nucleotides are TGTGCCAGTACTCGGGGGGCGACTAGCACAGATACGCAGTATTTT.

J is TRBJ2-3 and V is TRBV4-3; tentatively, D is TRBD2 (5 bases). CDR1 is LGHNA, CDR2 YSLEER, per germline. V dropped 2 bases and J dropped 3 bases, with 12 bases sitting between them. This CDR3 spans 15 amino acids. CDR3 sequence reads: CASSQTGSRTDTQYF. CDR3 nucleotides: TGCGCCAGCAGCCAAACTGGGAGTCGGACAGATACGCAGTATTTT.

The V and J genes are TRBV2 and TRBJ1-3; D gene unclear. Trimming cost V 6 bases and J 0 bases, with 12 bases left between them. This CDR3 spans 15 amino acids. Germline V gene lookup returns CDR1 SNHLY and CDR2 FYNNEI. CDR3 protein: CASSAPGLSGNTIYF. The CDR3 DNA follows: TGTGCCAGCAGCGCACCCGGTCTCTCTGGAAACACCATATATTTT.

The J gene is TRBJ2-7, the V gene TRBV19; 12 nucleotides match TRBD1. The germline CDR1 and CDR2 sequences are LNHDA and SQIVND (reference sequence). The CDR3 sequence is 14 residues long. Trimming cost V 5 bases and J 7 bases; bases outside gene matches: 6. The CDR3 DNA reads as TGTGCCAGTAGTTCGGGGACAGGGGGCAGTGAGCAGTACTTC. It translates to CASSSGTGGSEQYF. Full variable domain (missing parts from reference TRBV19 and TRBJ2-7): DGGITQSPKYLFRKEGQNVTLSCEQNLNHDAMYWYRQDPGQGLRLIYYSQIVNDFQKGDIAEGYSVSREKKESFPLTVTSAQKNPTAFYLCASSSGTGGSEQYFGPGTRLTVT.

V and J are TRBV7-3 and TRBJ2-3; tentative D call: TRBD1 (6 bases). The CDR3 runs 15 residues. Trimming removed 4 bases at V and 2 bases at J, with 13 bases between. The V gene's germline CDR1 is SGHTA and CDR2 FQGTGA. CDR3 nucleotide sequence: TGTGCCAGCAGCTACCAGGGGCTAGACACAGATACGCAGTATTTT. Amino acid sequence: CASSYQGLDTDTQYF.

The CDR3 region has the DNA TGTGCCAGTAGTGGACTAGCAACTTACGAGCAGTACTTC. It specifies CASSGLATYEQYF. The rearrangement joins TRBV19 to TRBJ2-7; 8 nucleotides line up with TRBD2. Germline CDR1 LNHDA, CDR2 SQIVND (reference sequence). The CDR3 is made up of 13 amino acids. The V gene end was trimmed by 5 bases and the J gene end by 4 bases; junction bases not matched to a gene: 4.

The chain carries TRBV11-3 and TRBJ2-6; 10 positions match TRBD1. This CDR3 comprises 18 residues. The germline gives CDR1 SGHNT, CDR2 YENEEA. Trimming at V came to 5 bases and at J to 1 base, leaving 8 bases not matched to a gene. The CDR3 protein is CASSKQGQGSSGANVLTF. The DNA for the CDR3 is TGTGCCAGCAGCAAACAGGGACAGGGGTCTTCTGGGGCCAACGTCCTGACTTTC.

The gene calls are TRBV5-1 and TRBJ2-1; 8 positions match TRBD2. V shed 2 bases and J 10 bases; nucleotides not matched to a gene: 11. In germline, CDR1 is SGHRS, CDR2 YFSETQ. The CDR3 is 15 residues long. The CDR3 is CASSFAGLAVDEQFF. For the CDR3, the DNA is TGCGCCAGCAGCTTCGCTGGACTAGCTGTTGACGAGCAGTTCTTC.

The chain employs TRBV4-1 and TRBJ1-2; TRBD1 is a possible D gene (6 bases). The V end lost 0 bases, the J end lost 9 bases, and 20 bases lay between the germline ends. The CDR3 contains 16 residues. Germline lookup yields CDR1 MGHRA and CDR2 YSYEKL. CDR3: CASSQDGYRDGDSYTF. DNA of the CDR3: TGCGCCAGCAGCCAAGATGGGTACAGGGACGGAGATAGCTACACCTTC.

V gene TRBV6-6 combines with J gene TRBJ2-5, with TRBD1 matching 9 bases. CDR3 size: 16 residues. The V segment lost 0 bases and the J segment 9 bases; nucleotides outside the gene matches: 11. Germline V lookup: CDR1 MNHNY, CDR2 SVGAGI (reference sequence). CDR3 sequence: CASSYSNRDRDGAQYF. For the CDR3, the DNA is TGTGCCAGCAGTTACTCGAATAGGGACAGGGATGGGGCCCAGTACTTC.

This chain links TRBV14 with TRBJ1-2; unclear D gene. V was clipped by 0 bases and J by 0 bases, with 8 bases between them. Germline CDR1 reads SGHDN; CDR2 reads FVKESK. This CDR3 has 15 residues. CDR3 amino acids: CASSQDLQPNYGYTF. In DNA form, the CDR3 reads TGTGCCAGCAGCCAAGATCTGCAACCTAACTATGGCTACACCTTC. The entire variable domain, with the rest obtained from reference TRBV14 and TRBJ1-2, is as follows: EAGVTQFPSHSVIEKGQTVTLRCDPISGHDNLYWYRRVMGKEIKFLLHFVKESKQDESGMPNNRFLAERTGGTYSTLKVQPAELEDSGVYFCASSQDLQPNYGYTFGSGTRLTVV.

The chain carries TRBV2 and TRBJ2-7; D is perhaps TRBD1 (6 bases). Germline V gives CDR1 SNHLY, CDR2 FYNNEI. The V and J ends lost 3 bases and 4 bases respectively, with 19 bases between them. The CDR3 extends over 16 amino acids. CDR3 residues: CASSDMRNRARYEQYF. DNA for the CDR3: TGTGCCAGCAGTGATATGAGGAACAGGGCTAGGTACGAGCAGTACTTC.

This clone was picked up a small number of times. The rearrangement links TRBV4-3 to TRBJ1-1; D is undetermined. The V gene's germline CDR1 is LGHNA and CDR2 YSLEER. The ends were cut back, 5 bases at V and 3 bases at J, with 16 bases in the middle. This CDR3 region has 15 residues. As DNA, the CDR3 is TGCGCCAGCAGCACGGAGGTAGCCCCTTACACTGAAGCTTTCTTT. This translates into CASSTEVAPYTEAFF.

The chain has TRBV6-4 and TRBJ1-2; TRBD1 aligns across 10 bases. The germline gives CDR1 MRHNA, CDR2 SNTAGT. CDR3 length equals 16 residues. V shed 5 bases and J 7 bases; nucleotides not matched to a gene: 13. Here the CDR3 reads CASSPGQGLVSGGYTF. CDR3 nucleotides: TGTGCCAGCAGTCCGGGACAGGGGCTCGTGAGCGGTGGCTACACCTTC.

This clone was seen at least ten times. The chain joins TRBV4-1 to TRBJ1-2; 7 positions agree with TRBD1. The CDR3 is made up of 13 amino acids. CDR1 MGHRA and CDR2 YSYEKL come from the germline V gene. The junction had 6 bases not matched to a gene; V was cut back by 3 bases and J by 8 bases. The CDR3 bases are TGCGCCAGCAGCCAGACAGGGAAAAGCGGCTACACCTTC. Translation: CASSQTGKSGYTF.

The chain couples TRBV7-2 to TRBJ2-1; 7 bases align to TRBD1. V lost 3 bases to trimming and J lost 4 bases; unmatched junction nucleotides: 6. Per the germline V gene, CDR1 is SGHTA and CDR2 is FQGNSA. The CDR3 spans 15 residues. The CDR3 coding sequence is TGTGCCAGCAGCTTCAGTAGGGACAGATACAATGAGCAGTTCTTC. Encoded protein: CASSFSRDRYNEQFF.